The sequence of this TCR beta chain was determined in a study of T cell clones after liver transplantation. Study background: Post-transplant blood was tracked for graft-donor-reactive T cell clones identified in a pre-transplant mixed lymphocyte reaction. Patients counted as tolerant after at least one year off all immunosuppression, enzymes not exceeding twice normal. Samples came pre-transplant, pre-randomization before withdrawal, and post-randomization after withdrawal ended. Findings of the study overall: Circulating graft-donor-reactive CD4 TCRbeta sequences fell significantly post-transplant in 5 of 8 subjects.

This clone has just one count. The target antigen is unknown. J gave up 1 base and V 4 bases, and 3 bases lay outside the gene matches. Germline V gene lookup returns CDR1 SQVTM and CDR2 ANQGSEA. This CDR3 region has 13 residues. Clones were sequenced by immunoSEQ multiplex PCR, and TCRdb holds only the in-frame ones, with some missing. This sample has 9,000 to 9,500 clones, with almost 80% found just once. This TCR derives from a human patient who received a liver transplant. Some of the T cells might come from the graft donor. J is TRBJ2-7 and V is TRBV29-1; TRBD1 aligns across 8 bases. Here the sequenced sample was CD8+ T cells from blood, taken at the 22-month timepoint. The CDR3 DNA reads TGCAGCGTTGTGGGACAGGAGTCCTACGAGCAGTACTTC. This codes for CSVVGQESYEQYF.